The T cell receptor beta chain under discussion was sequenced for a study of cytomegalovirus exposure and HLA in healthy donors. Notes on the study in general: Analysis was carried out at a later point, and it linked a missense DCLRE1C variant to TCR beta V- and J-gene trimming.

The junction had 18 bases not matched to a gene; V was cut back by 1 base and J by 8 bases. Looked up from germline, CDR1 is SGHTA and CDR2 is FQGTGA. The CDR3 totals 19 residues. About this clone: The antigen remains unidentified.

The PCR was carried out with 60 Vbeta primers and 13 Jbeta primers. Sequenced by immunoSEQ multiplex PCR; TCRdb stores in-frame clones only, minus some. The sample yields tens of thousands of clones, approximately 78% seen once. Sequenced: PBMCs. V usage is TRBV7-3 and J usage is TRBJ2-1; 9 nucleotides agree with TRBD1. This TCR came from a man aged 35 to 55 in good health and CMV-seronegative. CDR3 nucleotides: TGTGCCAGCAGCTTAAAAAGGCGGAACACGGGACAGGGTACCGATGAGCAGTTCTTC. Its protein is CASSLKRRNTGQGTDEQFF.